This T cell receptor (beta chain) is drawn from a study of blood T cell repertoires in COVID-19. Across the whole study: Material from acute and convalescent COVID-19 was sourced from the United States, Italy and Spain.

After removal of 4 bases from V and 10 bases from J, the junction contained 9 bases not matched to a gene. The CDR3 is 15 residues long. Per the germline V gene, CDR1 is SGHNT and CDR2 is YYREEE (reference sequence). This clone showed up just a few times. The assay was immunoSEQ multiplex PCR, and TCRdb's table has in-frame clones only and misses some. Among some 260,000 clones listed, just over 85% were seen once. Recovered status in Cohort 3 required two negative PCRs, clearance, or symptom resolution. Specimen: PBMCs or T cells enriched from blood (not recorded which). The gene calls are TRBV5-4 and TRBJ1-4, with 11 bases aligning to TRBD1. The sequence came from a man in his forties who had recovered from COVID-19. DNA of the CDR3: TGTGCCAGCAGCCGCCGGGGACAGGGGGTTTCAAAACTGTTTTTT. It specifies CASSRRGQGVSKLFF. Variable domain in full (rest from reference TRBV5-4 and TRBJ1-4): ETGVTQSPTHLIKTRGQQVTLRCSSQSGHNTVSWYQQALGQGPQFIFQYYREEENGRGNFPPRFSGLQFPNYSSELNVNALELDDSALYLCASSRRGQGVSKLFFGSGTQLSVL.